Given below is one T cell receptor beta chain in context. In the study's own analysis: Reference gene primer amplification gave estimated nucleated cell counts. Some clones are missing from TCRdb's copy, which holds only in-frame ones; the method was immunoSEQ multiplex PCR. The DNA was the basis for D and trimming; V, J and clone size are from that table. Of around 310,000 clones listed, approximately 89% are singletons. The data are from a study of blood T cell repertoires in COVID-19. Study-level information: Sample material is recorded as cDNA or gDNA derived from T cells, B-cell-depleted T cells, or PBMCs.

The receptor comes from a woman in her fifties or sixties with acute or convalescent COVID-19. The sequenced material came from peripheral blood.

The CDR3 DNA reads as TGTGCCAGCAGGCGGGATTGGCGGGCCGGGGAGCTGTTTTTT. Amino acid sequence: CASRRDWRAGELFF. The V gene is TRBV6-5, the J gene TRBJ2-2; the D gene is possibly TRBD2 (6 bases). Germline V gives CDR1 MNHEY, CDR2 SVGAGI. The V end was cut by 6 bases, the J end by 6 bases, with 14 bases between. CDR3 length equals 14 residues.